This TCR beta chain was sequenced for a study of Graves' ophthalmopathy and Graves' hyperthyroidism. The CDR3 has 13 residues. Losses at the gene ends were 7 bases for V and 4 bases for J; bases not matched to a gene: 6. Germline CDR1 is SNHLY and CDR2 is FYNNEI. Reliance was placed on clinical symptoms, serum thyroxine, TRAb, thyroid ultrasound and orbital computed tomography for diagnosis. This clonotype was counted at least ten times. The sequenced template was RNA, covering the TCR beta CDR3 region. The first-round RT-PCR employed HTBI primers together with the Qiagen OneStep RT-PCR kit. A multiplex PCR was then performed as the second round. In TCRdb, the multiplex PCR reads were re-called with MiXCR into one record per CDR3 protein. The sample lists a few hundred thousand distinct CDR3 sequences, about 17% occurring once.

The sample comprised peripheral blood. The clonotype comes from an adult woman with stable Graves' hyperthyroidism. V is TRBV2 and J is TRBJ2-5, with 7 bases that match TRBD2. The CDR3 loop is CASMKGRVETQYF. The CDR3 region has the DNA TGTGCCAGCATGAAGGGGAGGGTAGAGACCCAGTACTTC.